These 32 T cell receptor beta chains share one sample of origin, sequenced in a study of blood T cell repertoires in COVID-19. The repertoire was sequenced with immunoSEQ multiplex PCR; TCRdb's copy has only in-frame clones and lacks some. The sample carries 200,000 to 250,000 clones, under 90% recorded once. Sequencing was done on a sample of peripheral blood. The receptors shown here come from a man aged 45-65 years with acute or convalescent COVID-19.

The chain uses TRBV6-5 and TRBJ1-1; no clear D gene. The CDR3 loop spans 13 amino acids. CDR1 MNHEY and CDR2 SVGAGI come from the germline V gene. Trimming left V 7 bases short and J 0 bases short, with 9 bases between. The CDR3 DNA follows: TGTGCCAGCAATCATGAGTTGAACACTGAAGCTTTCTTT. This gives the protein CASNHELNTEAFF.

The rearrangement joins TRBV7-3 to TRBJ1-1; TRBD1 is a possible D gene (5 bases). V shed 5 bases and J shed 2 bases, with 12 bases lying between them. CDR3 length: 14 amino acids. The germline gives CDR1 SGHTA, CDR2 FQGTGA. The CDR3 protein is CASSATAANTEAFF. The CDR3 DNA is TGTGCCAGCAGCGCGACAGCCGCCAACACTGAAGCTTTCTTT.

The rearrangement uses TRBV9 and TRBJ2-2; TRBD1 matches at 7 bases. The CDR3 consists of 16 residues. Germline CDR1 is SGDLS and CDR2 is YYNGEE. J lost 4 bases, V lost 4 bases, and 10 bases had no gene match. In DNA form, the CDR3 reads TGTGCCAGCAGCCCCCGGGACAGAGCCTCCACCGGGGAGCTGTTTTTT. As protein: CASSPRDRASTGELFF.

The CDR3, as DNA: TGTGCCAGCAGCCAAGAACTAGTATCGGGCCCGGGGACAGGATATTTACCTGGTGGCTACACCTTC. Its protein is CASSQELVSGPGTGYLPGGYTF. This chain joins TRBV3-1 (or the pseudogene TRBV3-2) and TRBJ1-2; 8 positions match TRBD1. This CDR3 region has 22 residues. The germline CDR1 and CDR2 sequences are LGHDT and YNNKEL (reference sequence). V trimming: 0 bases; J trimming: 7 bases; junction bases outside the gene matches: 28.

This clone was picked up one time. The rearrangement joins TRBV27 to TRBJ1-6; 8 bases fit TRBD1. CDR1 is MNHEY and CDR2 is SMNVEV in the germline V gene (reference sequence). V shed 6 bases, J shed 7 bases, and the junction held 11 bases outside the gene matches. The CDR3 covers 16 residues. The CDR3 DNA follows: TGTGCCAGCAGATCCCAGGGGGCGCTAAAAAATTCACCCCTCCACTTT. Encoded protein: CASRSQGALKNSPLHF.

The chain carries TRBV6-1 and TRBJ2-7; no reliable D call. CDR3 size: 11 residues. The V gene lost 3 bases and the J gene lost 6 bases, with 6 bases spanning the gap. Looked up from germline, CDR1 is MNHNS and CDR2 is SASEGT. The CDR3 DNA is TGTGCCAGCAGTGACAGTCTCGAGCAGTACTTC. This sequence encodes CASSDSLEQYF.

The chain has TRBV19 and TRBJ2-3, with TRBD2 matching 12 bases. Germline CDR1 LNHDA, CDR2 SQIVND (reference sequence). V shed 4 bases and J 0 bases; nucleotides not matched to a gene: 14. This CDR3 comprises 20 residues. The CDR3 sequence is CASSSLAGGPSFYSTDTQYF. The CDR3 DNA sequence: TGTGCCAGTAGTAGCCTAGCGGGGGGGCCGTCCTTTTATAGCACAGATACGCAGTATTTT. Filled out from reference TRBV19 and TRBJ2-3, the complete variable domain reads DGGITQSPKYLFRKEGQNVTLSCEQNLNHDAMYWYRQDPGQGLRLIYYSQIVNDFQKGDIAEGYSVSREKKESFPLTVTSAQKNPTAFYLCASSSLAGGPSFYSTDTQYFGPGTRLTVL.

The chain joins TRBV6-2 or TRBV6-3 to TRBJ2-7; D perhaps matches TRBD1 (5 bases). V lost 2 bases, J lost 1 base, and 12 bases lay in between. Germline lookup yields CDR1 MNHEY and CDR2 SVGEGT. The CDR3 covers 15 residues. CDR3 loop: CASSYPRAASYEQYF. The CDR3 DNA is TGTGCCAGCAGTTACCCCAGGGCCGCGTCCTACGAGCAGTACTTC.

The chain combines TRBV9 with TRBJ1-3; D is undetermined. The CDR3 has 12 amino acids. V was trimmed by 0 bases and J by 8 bases, leaving 6 bases between them. Germline loops: CDR1 SGDLS, CDR2 YYNGEE. The CDR3 protein is CASSVDGDTIYF. In DNA, the CDR3 is TGTGCCAGCAGCGTAGACGGGGACACCATATATTTT.

The chain combines TRBV10-3 with TRBJ1-6; 7 bases fit TRBD1. The V and J ends lost 2 bases and 10 bases, in that order; junction bases with no gene match: 8. Germline V gene sequence: CDR1 ENHRY, CDR2 SYGVKD. The CDR3 length is 15 residues. The CDR3 DNA follows: TGTGCCATCAGTGAGAGAGACAGGGCGCTGTCACCCCTCCACTTT. Residues: CAISERDRALSPLHF.

This clone was observed a single time. The V and J genes are TRBV5-5 and TRBJ1-1, with D possibly TRBD1 on 6 matching bases. This CDR3 contains 16 residues. Germline lookup yields CDR1 SGHKS and CDR2 YYEKEE (reference sequence). V lost 4 bases and J lost 0, with 16 bases in between. CDR3 in amino acids: CASSVVTGFMNTEAFF. The CDR3 DNA sequence: TGTGCCAGCAGCGTGGTAACAGGGTTCATGAACACTGAAGCTTTCTTT.

This sequence joins TRBV7-8 and TRBJ2-5, with D perhaps matching TRBD2 (5 bases). V gave up 5 bases and J gave up 2 bases, with 15 bases separating them. CDR1 and CDR2 from the germline V gene are SGHVS and FQNEAQ. This CDR3 has 15 residues. CDR3 DNA: TGTGCCAGCAGCCCAGGAGGATCCGTACAAGAGACCCAGTACTTC. The encoded protein is CASSPGGSVQETQYF.

V usage is TRBV16 and J usage is TRBJ1-1; a weak D match, TRBD1 (6 bases). In germline, CDR1 is KGHSY, CDR2 FQNENV. Deletions cut 4 bases from V and 4 bases from J, with 13 bases between. The CDR3 length is 14 residues. Here the CDR3 DNA reads TGTGCCAGCAGCCCGCGGGTGGGGGCCACTGAAGCTTTCTTT. This encodes CASSPRVGATEAFF.

This chain joins TRBV11-2 and TRBJ2-3, with D perhaps matching TRBD2 (5 bases). The CDR3 runs to 17 residues. Deletions cut 1 base from V and 4 bases from J, with 18 bases between. Germline V gene lookup returns CDR1 SGHAT and CDR2 FQNNGV. The CDR3 sequence: CASSLGPSGGSADTQYF. In nucleotides, the CDR3 is TGTGCCAGCAGCTTAGGGCCCAGCGGCGGTTCTGCAGATACGCAGTATTTT.

V and J are TRBV3-1 (or the pseudogene TRBV3-2) and TRBJ1-6; unclear D gene. Trimming pared 4 bases from V and 6 bases from J, leaving 16 bases between. Germline V gene data show CDR1 as LGHDT and CDR2 as YNNKEL (reference sequence). The CDR3 has 16 residues. The CDR3 sequence is CASSRGLVGSNSPLHF. The CDR3 nucleotides are TGTGCCAGCAGCCGAGGGTTGGTTGGTTCTAATTCACCCCTCCACTTT.

This rearrangement joins TRBV12-3 or TRBV12-4 to TRBJ1-5, with a weak D call TRBD1 (6 bases). The CDR3 is 12 amino acids. Trimming removed 4 bases from V and 9 bases from J, with 10 bases in between. CDR3 protein: CASSSSDRPQHF. Here the CDR3 DNA reads TGTGCCAGCAGTTCCTCGGACAGGCCCCAGCATTTT.

V is TRBV7-2 and J is TRBJ1-2; 7 nucleotides agree with TRBD1. The junction had 9 bases not matched to a gene; V was cut back by 4 bases and J by 4 bases. This CDR3 comprises 15 residues. Germline CDR1 reads SGHTA; CDR2 reads FQGNSA. Here the CDR3 DNA reads TGTGCCAGCAGCTCTCCGGGACAGAATTTCTATGGCTACACCTTC. Translated, it gives CASSSPGQNFYGYTF.

The count of this clone is one. The V call is TRBV3-1 (or the pseudogene TRBV3-2), the J call TRBJ1-2, with TRBD1 as a possible D gene (6 bases). CDR3 size: 16 residues. V lost 7 bases and J 1 base, leaving 19 bases between the germline ends. Germline V lookup: CDR1 LGHDT, CDR2 YNNKEL (reference sequence). Here the CDR3 DNA reads TGTGCCAGCACCCCCCAAGAGCAGGGGAGTAACTATGGCTACACCTTC. Translating it yields CASTPQEQGSNYGYTF.

The gene calls are TRBV29-1 and TRBJ1-2; TRBD1 aligns across 8 bases. The CDR3 has 15 residues. V lost 2 bases and J lost 0; bases outside the gene matches: 5. Germline-derived CDR1 and CDR2 are SQVTM and ANQGSEA. CDR3 in DNA: TGCAGCGTTGAACGGGACAGGAGTTCTAACTATGGCTACACCTTC. Its translation is CSVERDRSSNYGYTF.

This clone has a single count. The chain employs TRBV14 and TRBJ1-1; possibly TRBD1 for D (5 bases). The CDR3 consists of 18 residues. Trimming pared 3 bases from V and 0 bases from J, leaving 20 bases between. Per the germline V gene, CDR1 is SGHDN and CDR2 is FVKESK. The CDR3 nucleotides are TGTGCCAGCAGCCATGGGATGGGAGGGGAAAGGATGAACACTGAAGCTTTCTTT. Translation: CASSHGMGGERMNTEAFF. Combining the CDR3 with reference TRBV14 and TRBJ1-1 gives the whole variable domain EAGVTQFPSHSVIEKGQTVTLRCDPISGHDNLYWYRRVMGKEIKFLLHFVKESKQDESGMPNNRFLAERTGGTYSTLKVQPAELEDSGVYFCASSHGMGGERMNTEAFFGQGTRLTVV.

CDR3 bases: TGTGCCAGCAGCTCGACCCCAGGGCGCGAGCAGTACTTC. Its protein product is CASSSTPGREQYF. V is TRBV7-9 and J is TRBJ2-7; D possibly corresponds to TRBD1 (5 bases). Trimming took off 4 bases at V and 6 bases at J, with 13 bases between the two ends. CDR1 is SEHNR and CDR2 is FQNEAQ in the germline V gene (reference sequence). This CDR3 region has 13 residues.

The chain joins TRBV28 to TRBJ2-5; 9 bases map to TRBD2. V trimming: 2 bases; J trimming: 5 bases; junction bases outside the gene matches: 6. Germline values: CDR1 MDHEN, CDR2 SYDVKM. The CDR3 is made up of 15 amino acids. The CDR3 DNA follows: TGTGCCAGCAGTTTAGAGCGGGGGGCTTGGGAGACCCAGTACTTC. Its translation is CASSLERGAWETQYF.

The table lists this clone with a few counts. V is TRBV18 and J is TRBJ2-3, with 7 nucleotides matching TRBD2. V was pared by 3 bases and J by 2 bases, with 8 bases of the junction left unmatched. Germline assignment: CDR1 KGHSH and CDR2 LQKENI. This CDR3 is 16 amino acids long. CDR3 in DNA: TGTGCCAGCTCACCCCCAAACGGGGGGAACACAGATACGCAGTATTTT. Protein: CASSPPNGGNTDTQYF.

The chain employs TRBV5-4 and TRBJ2-5; D is undetermined. Trimming left V 3 bases short and J 0 bases short, with 9 bases between. The CDR3 has 14 amino acids. CDR1 and CDR2 from the germline V gene are SGHNT and YYREEE (reference sequence). CDR3 in DNA: TGTGCCAGCAGCTCCCTAATGTACCAAGAGACCCAGTACTTC. Translation: CASSSLMYQETQYF.

The chain couples TRBV5-1 to TRBJ2-7, with 9 nucleotides matching TRBD1. The junction had 11 bases not matched to a gene; V was cut back by 4 bases and J by 6 bases. Germline CDR1 SGHRS, CDR2 YFSETQ. This CDR3 region has 15 residues. The DNA of the CDR3 is TGCGCCAGCAGCCCCCCGACAGGGGGAACAACCGAGCAGTACTTC. Translated: CASSPPTGGTTEQYF.

The chain joins TRBV15 to TRBJ2-5; 10 nucleotides agree with TRBD2. Germline V CDR1 and CDR2: LNHNV, YYDKDF (reference sequence). The CDR3 extends over 17 amino acids. V was pared by 3 bases and J by 1 base, with 8 bases of the junction left unmatched. In DNA, the CDR3 is TGTGCCACCAGCAGGGTAGGGACTAGCGTAGCCCAAGAGACCCAGTACTTC. This sequence encodes CATSRVGTSVAQETQYF. The whole variable domain, filled in from reference TRBV15 and TRBJ2-5, reads DAMVIQNPRYQVTQFGKPVTLSCSQTLNHNVMYWYQQKSSQAPKLLFHYYDKDFNNEADTPDNFQSRRPNTSFCFLDIRSPGLGDTAMYLCATSRVGTSVAQETQYFGPGTRLLVL.

This chain uses TRBV5-4 with TRBJ1-2; possible D gene TRBD1, 6 bases. Trimming took off 1 base at V and 4 bases at J, with 14 bases between the two ends. The CDR3 is 15 amino acids. Looked up from germline, CDR1 is SGHNT and CDR2 is YYREEE (reference sequence). The CDR3, as DNA: TGTGCCAGCAGCTTGTTAGGACAGTCGGGCTATGGCTACACCTTC. Amino acids: CASSLLGQSGYGYTF. The variable domain in full, completed from reference TRBV5-4 and TRBJ1-2, reads ETGVTQSPTHLIKTRGQQVTLRCSSQSGHNTVSWYQQALGQGPQFIFQYYREEENGRGNFPPRFSGLQFPNYSSELNVNALELDDSALYLCASSLLGQSGYGYTFGSGTRLTVV.

This clone was found once. Its ends do not fully match the called genes, so a read error is possible. This chain connects TRBV3-1 (or the pseudogene TRBV3-2) to TRBJ2-4; D is uncertain. The germline V gene has CDR1 LGHDT and CDR2 YNNKEL (reference sequence). This CDR3 comprises 13 residues. In DNA form, the CDR3 reads TGTGCCAGCGGCAGACAAGCCCAAAACATTCAGTACTTC. Translation gives CASGRQAQNIQYF.

The V gene is TRBV5-1, the J gene TRBJ1-5, with D perhaps matching TRBD1 (6 bases). Germline assignment: CDR1 SGHRS and CDR2 YFSETQ. The CDR3 is made up of 16 amino acids. Trimming took 0 bases from V and 0 from J, leaving 10 bases between them. The CDR3 protein is CASSLAAGDSNQPQHF. Written as DNA, the CDR3 is TGCGCCAGCAGCTTGGCGGCAGGGGATAGCAATCAGCCCCAGCATTTT.

The rearrangement links TRBV5-1 to TRBJ1-1; a possible D gene is TRBD1 (5 bases). From germline, CDR1 is SGHRS and CDR2 YFSETQ. V lost 3 bases and J lost 1, with 10 bases in between. The CDR3 spans 14 residues. The CDR3 loop reads CASSSQGTNTEAFF. In DNA, the CDR3 is TGCGCCAGCAGCTCCCAGGGAACGAACACTGAAGCTTTCTTT.

The genes are TRBV29-1 and TRBJ2-5; a weak D match, TRBD1 (6 bases). This CDR3 comprises 13 residues. CDR1 and CDR2 from the germline V gene are SQVTM and ANQGSEA. Trimming shortened V by 7 bases and J by 5 bases, and 17 bases separated the two germline ends. The CDR3 reads CSGTPGARETQYF. The CDR3 DNA reads TGCAGCGGAACACCAGGGGCCCGGGAGACCCAGTACTTC.

The rearrangement joins TRBV6-6 to TRBJ1-6, with D unresolved. The ends were cut back, 6 bases at V and 9 bases at J, with 9 bases in the middle. The CDR3 loop spans 12 amino acids. Germline V gene lookup returns CDR1 MNHNY and CDR2 SVGAGI (reference sequence). The CDR3 region has the DNA TGTGCCAGCAGAAGCCAGGCTTCACCCCTCCACTTT. Protein sequence: CASRSQASPLHF.